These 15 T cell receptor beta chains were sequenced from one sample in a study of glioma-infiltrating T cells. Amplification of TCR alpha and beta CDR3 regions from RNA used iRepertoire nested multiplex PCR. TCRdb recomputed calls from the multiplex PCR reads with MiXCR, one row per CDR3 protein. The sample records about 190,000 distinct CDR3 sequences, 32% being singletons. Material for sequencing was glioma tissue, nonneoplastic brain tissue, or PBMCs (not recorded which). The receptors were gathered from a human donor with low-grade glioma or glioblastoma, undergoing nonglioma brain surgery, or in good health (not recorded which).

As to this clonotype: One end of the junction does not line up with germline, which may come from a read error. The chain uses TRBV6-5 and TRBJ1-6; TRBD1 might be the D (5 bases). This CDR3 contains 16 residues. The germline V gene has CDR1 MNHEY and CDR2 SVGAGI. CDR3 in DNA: TGTGCCAGCAGTTCCGGGACCCAGAGGGGTACTTCACCCATCCACTTT. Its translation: CASSSGTQRGTSPIHF.

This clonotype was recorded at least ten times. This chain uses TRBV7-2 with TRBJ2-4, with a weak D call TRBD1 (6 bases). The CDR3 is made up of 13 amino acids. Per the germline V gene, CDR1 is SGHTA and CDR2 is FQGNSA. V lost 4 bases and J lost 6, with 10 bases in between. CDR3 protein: CASSSSTGNIQYF. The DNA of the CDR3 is TGTGCCAGCAGCTCCTCGACAGGAAACATTCAGTACTTC.

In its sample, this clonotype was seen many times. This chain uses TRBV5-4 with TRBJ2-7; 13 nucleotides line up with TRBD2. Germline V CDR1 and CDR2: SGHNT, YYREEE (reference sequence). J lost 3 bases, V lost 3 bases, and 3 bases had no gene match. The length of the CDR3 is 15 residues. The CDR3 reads CASSSWTSGSYEQYF. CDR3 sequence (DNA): TGTGCCAGCAGCTCCTGGACTAGCGGGAGCTACGAGCAGTACTTC. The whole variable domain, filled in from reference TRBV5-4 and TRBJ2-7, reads ETGVTQSPTHLIKTRGQQVTLRCSSQSGHNTVSWYQQALGQGPQFIFQYYREEENGRGNFPPRFSGLQFPNYSSELNVNALELDDSALYLCASSSWTSGSYEQYFGPGTRLTVT.

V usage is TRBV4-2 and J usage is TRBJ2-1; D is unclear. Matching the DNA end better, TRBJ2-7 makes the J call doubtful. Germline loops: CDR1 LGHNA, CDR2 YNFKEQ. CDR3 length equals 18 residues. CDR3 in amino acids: CASSQELADGCLTYEQYF. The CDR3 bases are TGTGCCAGCAGCCAAGAATTAGCTGACGGGTGCCTAACCTACGAGCAGTACTTC.

The CDR3 reads CASSCAGGDQHF. The DNA for the CDR3 is TGTGCCAGCAGTTGCGCGGGGGGAGACCAGCATTTT. The rearrangement joins TRBV6-5 to TRBJ1-5; D possibly corresponds to TRBD1 (5 bases). V lost 4 bases to trimming and J lost 12 bases, with 13 bases between them. CDR1 MNHEY and CDR2 SVGAGI come from the germline V gene. The CDR3 contains 12 residues.

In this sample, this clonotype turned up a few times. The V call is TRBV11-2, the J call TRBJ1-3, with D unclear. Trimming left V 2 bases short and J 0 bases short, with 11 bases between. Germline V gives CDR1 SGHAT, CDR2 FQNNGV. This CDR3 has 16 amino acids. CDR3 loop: CASSLFTASSGNTIYF. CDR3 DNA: TGTGCCAGCAGCTTATTTACAGCGAGCTCTGGAAACACCATATATTTT.

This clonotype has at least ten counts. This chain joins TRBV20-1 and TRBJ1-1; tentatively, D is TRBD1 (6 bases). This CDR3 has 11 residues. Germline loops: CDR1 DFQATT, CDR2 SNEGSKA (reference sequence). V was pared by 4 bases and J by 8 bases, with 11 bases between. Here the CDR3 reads CSAKGTKEAFF. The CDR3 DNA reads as TGCAGTGCTAAAGGGACAAAGGAAGCTTTCTTT.

The CDR3 region has the DNA TGTGCCAGCAGTCCGATAGGACCAAATCAGCCCCAGCATTTT. As protein: CASSPIGPNQPQHF. The chain is built from TRBV27 and TRBJ1-5; D unclear. Germline CDR1 reads MNHEY; CDR2 reads SMNVEV (reference sequence). This CDR3 contains 14 residues. Trimming took 5 bases from V and 4 from J, leaving 12 bases between them.

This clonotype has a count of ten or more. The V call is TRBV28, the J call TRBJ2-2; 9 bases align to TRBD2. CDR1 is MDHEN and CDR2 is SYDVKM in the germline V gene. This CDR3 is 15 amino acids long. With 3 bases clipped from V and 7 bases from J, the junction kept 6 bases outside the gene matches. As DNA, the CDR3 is TGTGCCAGCAGTTTTGTAGCGGGAGCGAGCGGGGAGCTGTTTTTT. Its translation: CASSFVAGASGELFF.

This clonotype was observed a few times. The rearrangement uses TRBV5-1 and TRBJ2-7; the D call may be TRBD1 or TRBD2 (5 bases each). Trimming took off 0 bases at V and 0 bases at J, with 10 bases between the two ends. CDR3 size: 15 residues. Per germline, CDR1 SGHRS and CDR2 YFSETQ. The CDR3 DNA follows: TGCGCCAGCAGCTTGGGGGACCCGAGCTCCTACGAGCAGTACTTC. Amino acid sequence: CASSLGDPSSYEQYF. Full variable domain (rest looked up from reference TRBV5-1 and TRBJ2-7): KAGVTQTPRYLIKTRGQQVTLSCSPISGHRSVSWYQQTPGQGLQFLFEYFSETQRNKGNFPGRFSGRQFSNSRSEMNVSTLELGDSALYLCASSLGDPSSYEQYFGPGTRLTVT.

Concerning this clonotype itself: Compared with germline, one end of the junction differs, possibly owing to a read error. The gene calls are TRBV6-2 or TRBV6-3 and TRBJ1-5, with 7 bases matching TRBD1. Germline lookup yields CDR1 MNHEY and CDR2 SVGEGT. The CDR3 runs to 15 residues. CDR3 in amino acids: CVSRVAGQDLTPQHF. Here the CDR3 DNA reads TGTGTCAGCAGGGTTGCTGGACAGGACCTTACGCCCCAGCATTTT.

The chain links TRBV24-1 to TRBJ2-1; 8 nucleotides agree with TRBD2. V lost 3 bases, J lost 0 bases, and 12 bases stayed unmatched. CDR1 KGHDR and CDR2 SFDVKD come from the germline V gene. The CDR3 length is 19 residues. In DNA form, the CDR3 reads TGTGCCACCAGTGATAACAACCTAGCGGGCACACCCTCCTACAATGAGCAGTTCTTC. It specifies CATSDNNLAGTPSYNEQFF.

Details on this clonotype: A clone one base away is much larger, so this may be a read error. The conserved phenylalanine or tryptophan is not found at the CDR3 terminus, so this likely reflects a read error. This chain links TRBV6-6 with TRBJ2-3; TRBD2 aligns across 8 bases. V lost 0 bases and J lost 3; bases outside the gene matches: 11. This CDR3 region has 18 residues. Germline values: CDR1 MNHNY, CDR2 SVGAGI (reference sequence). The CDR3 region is CASSYSLAGMGETDTQYS. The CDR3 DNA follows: TGTGCCAGCAGTTACTCGTTAGCGGGAATGGGTGAGACAGATACGCAGTATTCT.

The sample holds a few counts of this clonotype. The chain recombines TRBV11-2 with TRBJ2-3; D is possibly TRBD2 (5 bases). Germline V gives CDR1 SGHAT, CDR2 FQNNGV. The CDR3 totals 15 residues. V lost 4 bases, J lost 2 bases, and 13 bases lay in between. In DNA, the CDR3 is TGTGCCAGCAGCTCGTGGGAGACCCCCACAGATACGCAGTATTTT. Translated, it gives CASSSWETPTDTQYF.

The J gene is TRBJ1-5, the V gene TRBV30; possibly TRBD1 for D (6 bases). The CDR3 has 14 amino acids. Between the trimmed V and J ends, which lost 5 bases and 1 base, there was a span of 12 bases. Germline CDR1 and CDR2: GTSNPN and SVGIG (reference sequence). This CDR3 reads CAWSPGASNQPQHF. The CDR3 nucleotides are TGTGCCTGGTCTCCAGGGGCCAGCAATCAGCCCCAGCATTTT.